The count of the clone carrying this T cell receptor (beta chain) is one. The data are from a study of blood T cell repertoires in COVID-19. V gave up 9 bases and J gave up 0 bases, with 15 bases separating them. The CDR3 contains 15 residues. Germline V lookup: CDR1 MDHEN, CDR2 SYDVKM. Method: immunoSEQ multiplex PCR; TCRdb's copy keeps in-frame clones and lacks some. The data show around 68,000 clones, 65% to 85% seen once. The chain links TRBV28 to TRBJ2-1; D is perhaps TRBD1 (5 bases). The receptor's source is a woman between 45 and 60 years old with acute or convalescent COVID-19. The sequencing input was peripheral blood. This CDR3 is CASLVRGSSYNEQFF. As DNA, the CDR3 is TGTGCCAGTCTAGTTAGGGGTAGCTCCTACAATGAGCAGTTCTTC.